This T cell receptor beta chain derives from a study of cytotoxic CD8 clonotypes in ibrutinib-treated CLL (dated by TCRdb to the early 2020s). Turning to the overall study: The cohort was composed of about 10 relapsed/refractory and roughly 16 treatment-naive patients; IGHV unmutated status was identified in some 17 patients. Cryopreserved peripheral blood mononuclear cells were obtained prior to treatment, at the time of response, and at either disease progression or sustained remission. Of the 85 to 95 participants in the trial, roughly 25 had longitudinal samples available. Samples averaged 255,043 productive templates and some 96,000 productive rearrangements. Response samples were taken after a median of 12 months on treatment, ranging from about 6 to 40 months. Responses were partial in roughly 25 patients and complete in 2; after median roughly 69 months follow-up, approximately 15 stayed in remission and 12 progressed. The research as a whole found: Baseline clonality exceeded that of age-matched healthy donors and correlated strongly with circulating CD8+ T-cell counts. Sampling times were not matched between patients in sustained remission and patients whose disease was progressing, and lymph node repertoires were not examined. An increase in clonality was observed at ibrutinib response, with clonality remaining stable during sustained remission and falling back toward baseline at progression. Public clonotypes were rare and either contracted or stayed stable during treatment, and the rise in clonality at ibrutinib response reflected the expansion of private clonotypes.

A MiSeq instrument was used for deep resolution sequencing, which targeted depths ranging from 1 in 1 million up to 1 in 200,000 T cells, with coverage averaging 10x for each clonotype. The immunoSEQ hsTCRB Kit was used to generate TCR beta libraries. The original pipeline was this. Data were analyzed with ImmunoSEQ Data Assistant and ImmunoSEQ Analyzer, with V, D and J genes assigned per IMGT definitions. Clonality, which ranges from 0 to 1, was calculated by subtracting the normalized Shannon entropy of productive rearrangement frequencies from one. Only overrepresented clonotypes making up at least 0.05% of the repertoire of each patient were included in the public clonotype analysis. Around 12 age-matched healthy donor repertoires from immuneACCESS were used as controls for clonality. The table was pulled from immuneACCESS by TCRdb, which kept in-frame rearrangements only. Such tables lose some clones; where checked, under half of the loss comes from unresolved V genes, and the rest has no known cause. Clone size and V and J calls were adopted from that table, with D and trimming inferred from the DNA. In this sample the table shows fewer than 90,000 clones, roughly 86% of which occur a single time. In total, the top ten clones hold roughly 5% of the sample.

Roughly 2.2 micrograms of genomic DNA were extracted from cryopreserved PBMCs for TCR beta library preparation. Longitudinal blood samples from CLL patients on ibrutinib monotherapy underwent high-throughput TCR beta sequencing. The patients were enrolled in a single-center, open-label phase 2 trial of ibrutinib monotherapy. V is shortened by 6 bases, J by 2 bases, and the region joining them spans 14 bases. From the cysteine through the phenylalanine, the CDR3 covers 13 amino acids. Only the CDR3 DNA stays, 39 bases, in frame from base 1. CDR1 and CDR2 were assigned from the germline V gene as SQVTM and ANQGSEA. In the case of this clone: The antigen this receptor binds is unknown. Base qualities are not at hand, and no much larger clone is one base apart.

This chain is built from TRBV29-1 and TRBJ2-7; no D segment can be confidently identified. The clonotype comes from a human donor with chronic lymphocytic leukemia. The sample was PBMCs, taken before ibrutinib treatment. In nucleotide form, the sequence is TGCAGCGTCCTTCATAAAGCAACCTACGAGCAGTACTTC. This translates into CSVLHKATYEQYF.